One and the same sample provided the 30 T cell receptor beta chains below, sequenced in a study of regulatory T cells in long-lasting Graves disease. As for time point: newly diagnosed GD, antithyroid drugs for less than 3 months. PBMC-extracted RNA yielded the TCR library. TCR beta libraries were built with iRepertoire HTBI primers and Arm-PCR of CDR3 regions. MiXCR was run by TCRdb on the multiplex PCR reads, yielding one entry per CDR3 protein. The sample includes a few hundred thousand distinct CDR3 sequences, about 20% of them seen just once. The same data also contributed to another study, on T cells in Graves' hyperthyroidism and ophthalmopathy.

The sample in question was peripheral blood mononuclear cells (PBMCs), obtained at new diagnosis, from a patient treated with antithyroid drugs. Receptors originate from a woman aged 25 to 39 with Graves disease.

This clonotype was seen only a few times. With a much larger clone just one base away, this may be a read error. The chain carries TRBV7-3 and TRBJ2-2; D possibly corresponds to TRBD2 (5 bases). This CDR3 has 13 residues. Germline loops: CDR1 SGHTA, CDR2 FQGTGA. The V end lost 5 bases, the J end lost 6 bases, and 10 bases lay between the germline ends. The CDR3 region has the DNA TGTGCCAGCAGCCCCGGGGTCGCCGGGGAGCTGTTTTTT. It specifies CASSPGVAGELFF.

V usage is TRBV20-1 and J usage is TRBJ2-6; D gene ambiguous. V was pared by 5 bases and J by 1 base, with 6 bases between. From germline, CDR1 is DFQATT and CDR2 SNEGSKA (reference sequence). This CDR3 region has 13 residues. Here the CDR3 reads CSAYTSGANVLTF. CDR3 nucleotide sequence: TGCAGTGCTTACACGTCTGGGGCCAACGTCCTGACTTTC.

The gene calls are TRBV12-3 or TRBV12-4 and TRBJ1-1, with D unclear. The CDR3 covers 13 residues. V shed 2 bases and J shed 6 bases, with 10 bases lying between them. CDR3 amino acids: CASSLREGSEAFF. CDR3 DNA: TGTGCCAGCAGTTTAAGGGAGGGCTCTGAAGCTTTCTTT.

This clonotype was counted ten times or more. The rearrangement uses TRBV6-1 and TRBJ2-3, with 11 bases that match TRBD2. Germline CDR1 and CDR2: MNHNS and SASEGT. The CDR3 has 19 residues. V was pared by 7 bases and J by 3 bases, with 18 bases of the junction left unmatched. This CDR3 reads CASTPRVLAGARVTDTQYF. In DNA, the CDR3 is TGTGCCAGCACCCCAAGGGTACTAGCGGGGGCCAGGGTGACAGATACGCAGTATTTT.

This clonotype was detected many times. This rearrangement joins TRBV12-3 or TRBV12-4 to TRBJ1-6; D uncertain. V lost 5 bases and J lost 1, with 9 bases in between. This CDR3 region has 15 residues. CDR3 in DNA: TGTGCCAGCAGTCCAGAGGGTTCCTATAATTCACCCCTCCACTTT. This codes for CASSPEGSYNSPLHF.

This clonotype was recorded many times. The rearrangement joins TRBV9 to TRBJ1-2, with 8 bases fitting TRBD1. From germline, CDR1 is SGDLS and CDR2 YYNGEE. The CDR3 has 14 residues. J gave up 2 bases and V 3 bases, and 3 bases lay outside the gene matches. The CDR3 here is CASSAGQGNYGYTF. As DNA, the CDR3 is TGTGCCAGCAGCGCCGGACAGGGAAACTATGGCTACACCTTC. Full variable domain (remainder filled in from reference TRBV9 and TRBJ1-2): DSGVTQTPKHLITATGQRVTLRCSPRSGDLSVYWYQQSLDQGLQFLIQYYNGEERAKGNILERFSAQQFPDLHSELNLSSLELGDSALYFCASSAGQGNYGYTFGSGTRLTVV.

This clonotype has a count of ten or more. The rearrangement links TRBV20-1 to TRBJ2-7, with 10 positions matching TRBD1. V shed 5 bases, J shed 4 bases, and the junction held 5 bases outside the gene matches. CDR1 DFQATT and CDR2 SNEGSKA come from the germline V gene (reference sequence). The CDR3 covers 13 residues. DNA of the CDR3: TGCAGTGCTCCCGGGACAGGGGTTTACGAGCAGTACTTC. It is translated as CSAPGTGVYEQYF.

The V call is TRBV3-1, the J call TRBJ2-7; D is tentatively TRBD1 or TRBD2 (6 bases each). The V gene's germline CDR1 is LGHDT and CDR2 YNNKEL (reference sequence). V was cut by 3 bases and J by 7 bases, with 16 bases left in between. The CDR3 extends over 14 amino acids. The CDR3 loop is CASSHSGAEWEQYF. Written as DNA, the CDR3 is TGTGCCAGCAGCCATTCGGGGGCGGAGTGGGAGCAGTACTTC.

This clonotype has at least ten counts. The J gene is TRBJ1-2, the V gene TRBV3-1; D may be TRBD1 (6 bases). V lost 4 bases and J 6 bases, leaving 18 bases between the germline ends. Germline loops: CDR1 LGHDT, CDR2 YNNKEL (reference sequence). The CDR3 runs to 15 residues. CDR3 protein: CASSPPLTGYNGYTF. The CDR3 DNA reads as TGTGCCAGCAGCCCCCCCCTTACAGGGTACAATGGCTACACCTTC.

The V and J genes are TRBV7-3 and TRBJ1-1; D is perhaps TRBD1 (6 bases). CDR1 and CDR2 (germline): SGHTA, FQGTGA. The CDR3 is 16 amino acids. V was cut by 0 bases and J by 1 base, with 12 bases left in between. Written as DNA, the CDR3 is TGTGCCAGCAGCTTAACAGGGGGGGGTAGGAACACTGAAGCTTTCTTT. Amino acid sequence: CASSLTGGGRNTEAFF. The whole variable domain, filled in from reference TRBV7-3 and TRBJ1-1, reads GAGVSQTPSNKVTEKGKYVELRCDPISGHTALYWYRQSLGQGPEFLIYFQGTGAADDSGLPNDRFFAVRPEGSVSTLKIQRTERGDSAVYLCASSLTGGGRNTEAFFGQGTRLTVV.

This clonotype appeared many times. This rearrangement joins TRBV2 to TRBJ1-5; D might be TRBD1 (5 bases). The CDR3 has 15 amino acids. Trimming left V 6 bases short and J 7 bases short, with 19 bases between. Germline V CDR1 and CDR2: SNHLY, FYNNEI. The CDR3 region is CASRPLVGEGQPQHF. CDR3 sequence (DNA): TGTGCCAGCAGGCCCCTCGTCGGAGAGGGGCAGCCCCAGCATTTT.

At least ten counts were recorded for this clonotype. The chain uses TRBV3-1 and TRBJ2-1; the D gene is possibly TRBD1 (6 bases). The CDR3 consists of 15 residues. Germline lookup yields CDR1 LGHDT and CDR2 YNNKEL (reference sequence). Trimming took off 0 bases at V and 4 bases at J, with 10 bases between the two ends. CDR3 coding DNA: TGTGCCAGCAGCCAAGATGCGACAGGATACAATGAGCAGTTCTTC. Translating gives CASSQDATGYNEQFF.

Remarks on this clonotype: Being one base from a much bigger clone, this may be a read error. Here the CDR3 reads CDSRDRQGDNQPQHF. As DNA, the CDR3 is TGTGACAGCAGAGATCGACAGGGTGACAATCAGCCCCAGCATTTT. The chain recombines TRBV6-2 or TRBV6-3 with TRBJ1-5; 7 bases line up with TRBD1. Germline values: CDR1 MNHEY, CDR2 SVGEGT. The CDR3 covers 15 residues.

This clonotype was picked up a small number of times. This chain links TRBV5-6 with TRBJ2-1; no clear D. Trimming pared 1 base from V and 4 bases from J, leaving 12 bases between. This CDR3 has 15 amino acids. The germline V gene encodes CDR1 SGHDT and CDR2 YYEEEE. In DNA form, the CDR3 reads TGTGCCAGCAGCTTGTCGGAAATGGCTTACAATGAGCAGTTCTTC. Its translation: CASSLSEMAYNEQFF.

This clonotype was detected many times. CDR3 residues: CASSLGPGLGNTDTQYF. The CDR3 bases are TGTGCCAGCAGCTTAGGGCCGGGACTAGGAAACACAGATACGCAGTATTTT. The chain has TRBV7-9 and TRBJ2-3; 8 bases align to TRBD2. The germline V gene has CDR1 SEHNR and CDR2 FQNEAQ (reference sequence). The CDR3 sequence is 17 residues long. V lost 1 base, J lost 2 bases, and 8 bases stayed unmatched.

This clonotype appeared many times. The gene calls are TRBV20-1 and TRBJ2-1, with 8 bases fitting TRBD2. The CDR3 covers 14 residues. From germline, CDR1 is DFQATT and CDR2 SNEGSKA (reference sequence). J was trimmed by 4 bases and V by 6 bases; bases with no gene match: 8. For the CDR3, the DNA is TGCAGTGCAATCACGGGGGGGCCGTACAATGAGCAGTTCTTC. As protein: CSAITGGPYNEQFF.

This clonotype was detected many times. The chain employs TRBV6-5 and TRBJ1-5; D is perhaps TRBD1 (6 bases). This CDR3 is built from 17 residues. CDR1 and CDR2 (germline): MNHEY, SVGAGI. V lost 2 bases to trimming and J lost 7 bases, with 21 bases between them. CDR3 coding DNA: TGTGCCAGCAGTTACACCAAATCCGGGGGCGCGACCCAGCCCCAGCATTTT. Translated: CASSYTKSGGATQPQHF.

This clonotype was detected once. One base away lies a much larger clone, so this may be a sequencing read error. In this CDR3 the conserved last residue, phenylalanine or tryptophan, is missing, so a read error is likely. The chain has TRBV6-1 and TRBJ1-2; TRBD1 might be the D (6 bases). The CDR3 extends over 13 amino acids. Germline V CDR1 and CDR2: MNHNS, SASEGT. With 8 bases removed from V and 3 bases from J, the gap between germline ends came to 13 bases. CDR3 in amino acids: CASLGAPHYGYTL. The CDR3 nucleotides are TGTGCCAGCCTGGGGGCACCCCACTATGGCTACACCCTC.

This clonotype was counted many times. The chain couples TRBV5-1 to TRBJ2-5; 16 bases agree with TRBD2. With 4 bases clipped from V and 5 bases from J, the junction kept 5 bases outside the gene matches. CDR3 length equals 16 residues. CDR1 SGHRS and CDR2 YFSETQ come from the germline V gene. The CDR3 sequence: CASSPGLAGGPETQYF. CDR3 coding DNA: TGCGCCAGCAGCCCGGGACTAGCGGGGGGGCCGGAGACCCAGTACTTC.

This clonotype showed up many times. This chain connects TRBV6-1 to TRBJ2-2, with 13 bases that match TRBD2. Germline V gives CDR1 MNHNS, CDR2 SASEGT. The CDR3 covers 17 residues. J lost 2 bases, V lost 6 bases, and 6 bases had no gene match. The CDR3 protein is CASSLGLAGHNTGELFF. CDR3 coding DNA: TGTGCCAGCAGCCTGGGACTAGCGGGGCATAACACCGGGGAGCTGTTTTTT.

There are many counts of this clonotype. The V call is TRBV20-1, the J call TRBJ2-2, with 11 bases lining up with TRBD1. There are 14 residues in the CDR3. V dropped 6 bases and J dropped 4; count of bases not matched to a gene: 4. The V gene's germline CDR1 is DFQATT and CDR2 SNEGSKA (reference sequence). In DNA, the CDR3 is TGCAGTGCGGCCGGGACAGGGGGCACCGGGGAGCTGTTTTTT. Translation gives CSAAGTGGTGELFF.

This clonotype was picked up many times. The gene calls are TRBV29-1 and TRBJ2-7; 8 bases line up with TRBD1. CDR1 is SQVTM, CDR2 ANQGSEA, per germline. CDR3 length: 14 residues. V shed 6 bases and J 6 bases; nucleotides not matched to a gene: 13. The CDR3: CSVEPGQESSEQYF. CDR3 DNA: TGCAGCGTAGAGCCGGGACAGGAGTCTTCCGAGCAGTACTTC.

This chain joins TRBV29-1 and TRBJ2-6; D gene unclear. Per the germline V gene, CDR1 is SQVTM and CDR2 is ANQGSEA. The germline V and J ends were trimmed by 4 bases and 2 bases, with 6 bases remaining between them. The CDR3 spans 13 residues. CDR3 sequence (DNA): TGCAGCGTTGGGGTAGCTGGGGCCAACGTCCTGACTTTC. Its protein product is CSVGVAGANVLTF.

This clonotype was observed at least ten times. V gene TRBV18 combines with J gene TRBJ1-2; TRBD1 matches at 9 bases. Germline lookup yields CDR1 KGHSH and CDR2 LQKENI. The ends lost 3 bases at V and 4 bases at J; junction bases unmatched: 9. The CDR3 is 16 residues long. The chain's CDR3 is CASSPRKGQGTYGYTF. DNA of the CDR3: TGTGCCAGCTCACCGCGGAAGGGACAGGGAACCTATGGCTACACCTTC. The whole variable domain, filled in from reference TRBV18 and TRBJ1-2, reads NAGVMQNPRHLVRRRGQEARLRCSPMKGHSHVYWYRQLPEEGLKFMVYLQKENIIDESGMPKERFSAEFPKEGPSILRIQQVVRGDSAAYFCASSPRKGQGTYGYTFGSGTRLTVV.

This clonotype was seen many times. At one end, the junction sequence differs from germline, possibly due to a read error. The chain has TRBV20-1 and TRBJ2-3; D is uncertain. The CDR3 length is 11 residues. CDR1 and CDR2 from the germline V gene are DFQATT and SNEGSKA (reference sequence). The CDR3 DNA reads as TGCAGTGCCAGAGAGGCAGATACGCAGTATTTT. Residues: CSAREADTQYF.

About this clonotype itself: A clone one base away is much larger, so this may be a read error. A read error is likely, as this CDR3 ends without the conserved phenylalanine or tryptophan. This rearrangement joins TRBV14 to TRBJ1-1; a possible D gene is TRBD1 (5 bases). CDR3 size: 13 residues. V lost 1 base to trimming and J lost 7 bases, with 10 bases between them. The germline V gene encodes CDR1 SGHDN and CDR2 FVKESK. CDR3 bases: TGTGCCAGCAGCCAAGTCTCAGGGAGTGAAGCTTTCTTA. Protein: CASSQVSGSEAFL.

This clonotype was counted many times. The gene calls are TRBV5-8 and TRBJ1-1; no firm D call. Trimming stripped 4 bases from V and 4 bases from J, with 11 bases between. Germline V CDR1 and CDR2: SGHTS, YDEGEE. This CDR3 comprises 13 residues. This chain's CDR3 is CASSHEWGTEAFF. The CDR3 nucleotides are TGTGCCAGCAGCCACGAGTGGGGCACTGAAGCTTTCTTT.

This clonotype came up a few times. The chain combines TRBV6-1 with TRBJ2-1; the match to TRBD2 covers 7 bases. Trimming cost V 6 bases and J 8 bases; bases outside gene matches: 16. The V gene's germline CDR1 is MNHNS and CDR2 SASEGT. The CDR3 totals 16 residues. CDR3 loop: CASRNGGRARGDEQFF. CDR3 sequence (DNA): TGTGCCAGCAGAAACGGTGGGAGGGCCCGGGGGGATGAGCAGTTCTTC.

The CDR3 nucleotides are TGTGCCAGTAGTATGAGCGGCGCCTACGAGCAGTACTTC. Its protein is CASSMSGAYEQYF. V usage is TRBV19 and J usage is TRBJ2-7; D possibly corresponds to TRBD2 (5 bases). CDR3 length: 13 residues. Germline CDR1 and CDR2: LNHDA and SQIVND (reference sequence). V gave up 3 bases and J gave up 2 bases, with 8 bases separating them. The variable domain in full, completed from reference TRBV19 and TRBJ2-7, reads DGGITQSPKYLFRKEGQNVTLSCEQNLNHDAMYWYRQDPGQGLRLIYYSQIVNDFQKGDIAEGYSVSREKKESFPLTVTSAQKNPTAFYLCASSMSGAYEQYFGPGTRLTVT.

The chain is built from TRBV7-2 and TRBJ2-3; 7 bases fit TRBD2. The junction had 12 bases not matched to a gene; V was cut back by 6 bases and J by 9 bases. The CDR3 loop spans 14 amino acids. The germline CDR1 and CDR2 sequences are SGHTA and FQGNSA. For the CDR3, the DNA is TGTGCCAGCAGTTTGGGGGGGGGATCTGGGACGCAGTATTTT. It codes for CASSLGGGSGTQYF.